This TCR beta chain was identified during a study of cytomegalovirus exposure and HLA in healthy donors. Use of 60 Vbeta and 13 Jbeta primers characterized the PCR. TCRdb's copy holds only in-frame clones and misses some; the assay was immunoSEQ multiplex PCR. The table lists approximately 180,000 clones, 70% to 90% of them singletons, with roughly 2% in the top ten. Specimen: PBMCs. The origin of this receptor is a woman in her twenties or thirties in good health and CMV-seronegative.

The CDR3 coding sequence is TGTGCCAGCAGTTTAAGACAGGGGTTTCAGCCCCAGCATTTT. Translated, it gives CASSLRQGFQPQHF. The chain employs TRBV28 and TRBJ1-5, with TRBD1 identical over 8 bases. The CDR3 length is 14 residues. V was pared by 2 bases and J by 6 bases, with 3 bases of the junction left unmatched. Per germline, CDR1 MDHEN and CDR2 SYDVKM. Together with reference TRBV28 and TRBJ1-5, the CDR3 gives the full variable domain: DVKVTQSSRYLVKRTGEKVFLECVQDMDHENMFWYRQDPGLGLRLIYFSYDVKMKEKGDIPEGYSVSREKKERFSLILESASTNQTSMYLCASSLRQGFQPQHFGDGTRLSIL.